This T cell receptor (beta chain) was recorded in a study of blood T cell repertoires in COVID-19. Whole-study context: Whether acute or convalescent, the COVID-19 samples came from the United States, Italy and Spain. PBMCs, B-cell-depleted T cells, or T cells were the source of the cDNA or gDNA that made up the material.

In germline, CDR1 is SNHLY, CDR2 FYNNEI. V lost 5 bases and J lost 1; bases outside the gene matches: 8. This CDR3 is 16 amino acids long. Using immunoSEQ multiplex PCR, the repertoire was profiled, and TCRdb retains in-frame clones only, with some absent. The table includes approximately 300,000 clones, 89% detected once. The V and J genes are TRBV2 and TRBJ2-3; 8 bases agree with TRBD2. The specimen sequenced was PBMCs or T cells enriched from blood (not recorded which). This sequence originates from a man aged 55-75 years who had recovered from COVID-19. In nucleotides, the CDR3 is TGTGCCAGCAGTTTCGTTCTAGCGGGCGGCACAGATACGCAGTATTTT. It is translated as CASSFVLAGGTDTQYF.